The T cell receptor beta chain described here comes from a study of blood T cell repertoires in COVID-19. The CDR3 sequence is 14 residues long. V lost 10 bases to trimming and J lost 4 bases; unmatched junction nucleotides: 12. Germline V gene sequence: CDR1 MNHEY, CDR2 SVGAGI. Using immunoSEQ multiplex PCR, the repertoire was profiled, and TCRdb retains in-frame clones only, with some absent. The sample comprises about 330,000 clones, 80% to 90% of which are singletons, and roughly 9.9% rests with the top ten. The gene calls are TRBV6-5 and TRBJ1-1; 7 nucleotides agree with TRBD1. The specimen sequenced was peripheral blood. The receptor's source is a man aged 25 to 40 with COVID-19, enrolled during active disease. CDR3 coding DNA: TGTGCCATTACGGAGGGGGCTCTTATCACTGAAGCTTTCTTT. It is translated as CAITEGALITEAFF.